The 20 T cell receptor beta chains below come from one sample, sequenced in a study of T cells in localized non-small cell lung cancer (dated by TCRdb to 2018 to 2020). Library generation was performed with the immunoSEQ multiplex PCR assay. This immuneACCESS table, as held by TCRdb, lists in-frame sequences with V and J called but not all clones. Of the missing ones, under half trace to an unresolved V gene in checked studies; the others have no known cause. The sample table lists around 79,000 clones, 80% of them with a count of one. Of the sample, about 19% falls within the top ten clones. The sequences come from PBMCs, collected before any cancer treatment. The origin of the receptors is a man between 35 and 75 years old with stage II squamous cell lung carcinoma.

This chain links TRBV7-3 with TRBJ2-5, with D possibly being TRBD2 (6 bases). With 2 bases removed from V and 4 bases from J, the gap between germline ends came to 8 bases. CDR1 is SGHTA, CDR2 FQGTGA, per germline. CDR3 length equals 13 residues. CDR3 residues: CASSLGLLETQYF. The CDR3 coding sequence is TGTGCCAGCAGCTTAGGACTACTAGAGACCCAGTACTTC.

The gene calls are TRBV7-2 and TRBJ2-3; D not resolved. Per germline, CDR1 SGHTA and CDR2 FQGNSA. With 5 bases removed from V and 0 bases from J, the gap between germline ends came to 6 bases. CDR3 length: 13 amino acids. CDR3 amino acids: CASSAPSTDTQYF. In DNA form, the CDR3 reads TGTGCCAGCAGCGCTCCTAGCACAGATACGCAGTATTTT.

The chain joins TRBV30 to TRBJ2-7; either TRBD1 or TRBD2 may fit D (6 bases each). The CDR3 has 12 residues. Germline values: CDR1 GTSNPN, CDR2 SVGIG (reference sequence). V dropped 0 bases and J dropped 7 bases, with 10 bases sitting between them. The CDR3: CAWSVKGGEQYF. For the CDR3, the DNA is TGTGCCTGGAGTGTAAAGGGGGGAGAGCAGTACTTC.

V usage is TRBV10-3 and J usage is TRBJ2-3; the match to TRBD2 covers 14 bases. CDR1 is ENHRY and CDR2 is SYGVKD in the germline V gene. The J segment lost 0 bases and the V segment lost 6 bases, leaving 8 bases of the junction unmatched. This CDR3 contains 18 residues. CDR3 sequence reads: CAISRGLAGGYSTDTQYF. The CDR3 DNA sequence: TGTGCCATCAGCCGTGGACTAGCGGGGGGCTATAGCACAGATACGCAGTATTTT.

The chain combines TRBV7-9 with TRBJ2-4; 10 positions agree with TRBD2. CDR1 is SEHNR and CDR2 is FQNEAQ in the germline V gene (reference sequence). The J segment lost 4 bases and the V segment lost 5 bases, leaving 11 bases of the junction unmatched. CDR3 length: 17 amino acids. The CDR3 spells CASSPRQGLADKNIQYF. The CDR3 DNA follows: TGTGCCAGCAGCCCTCGTCAAGGACTAGCGGATAAAAACATTCAGTACTTC.

V gene TRBV7-6 combines with J gene TRBJ2-7; D gene uncertain. This CDR3 contains 12 residues. V was shortened by 5 bases and J by 3 bases, with 8 bases between the two germline ends. Germline V gives CDR1 SGHVS, CDR2 FNYEAQ. The CDR3 DNA sequence: TGTGCCAGCAGCAACAGCTACTACGAGCAGTACTTC. Translated, it gives CASSNSYYEQYF.

The chain employs TRBV5-5 and TRBJ2-3, with TRBD1 identical over 7 bases. The germline gives CDR1 SGHKS, CDR2 YYEKEE (reference sequence). CDR3 length: 17 residues. Unmatched junction bases numbered 12, after V lost 0 bases and J lost 5 bases. The CDR3 protein is CASSLEATGSGVDTQYF. The CDR3 coding sequence is TGTGCCAGCAGCTTGGAGGCGACAGGGTCCGGGGTAGATACGCAGTATTTT. Drawing the rest from reference TRBV5-5 and TRBJ2-3, the complete variable domain is DAGVTQSPTHLIKTRGQQVTLRCSPISGHKSVSWYQQVLGQGPQFIFQYYEKEERGRGNFPDRFSARQFPNYSSELNVNALLLGDSALYLCASSLEATGSGVDTQYFGPGTRLTVL.

There are a few counts of this clone. This chain uses TRBV7-9 with TRBJ1-1; D unresolved. This CDR3 contains 15 residues. V dropped 0 bases and J dropped 3 bases, with 11 bases sitting between them. Germline V CDR1 and CDR2: SEHNR, FQNEAQ (reference sequence). This chain's CDR3 is CASSLAGIRDTEAFF. The CDR3 DNA reads TGTGCCAGCAGCTTAGCGGGGATTCGAGACACTGAAGCTTTCTTT.

V and J are TRBV28 and TRBJ2-7; the D gene could be TRBD1 or TRBD2 (6 bases each). This CDR3 contains 13 residues. Deletions cut 4 bases from V and 7 bases from J, with 14 bases between. The V gene's germline CDR1 is MDHEN and CDR2 SYDVKM. CDR3 residues: CASSSRGPGEQYF. The CDR3 region has the DNA TGTGCCAGCAGTTCACGGGGGCCGGGGGAGCAGTACTTC. Full variable domain (outside the CDR3, taken from reference TRBV28 and TRBJ2-7): DVKVTQSSRYLVKRTGEKVFLECVQDMDHENMFWYRQDPGLGLRLIYFSYDVKMKEKGDIPEGYSVSREKKERFSLILESASTNQTSMYLCASSSRGPGEQYFGPGTRLTVT.

V and J are TRBV4-1 and TRBJ2-2, with 7 positions matching TRBD1. The CDR3 totals 14 residues. Germline trimming cut 5 bases from V and 5 bases from J; bases unmatched to any gene: 5. Germline CDR1 MGHRA, CDR2 YSYEKL. The CDR3 nucleotides are TGCGCCAGCAGCACCTTGACAGGGACCGGGGAGCTGTTTTTT. Translating it yields CASSTLTGTGELFF.

In this sample, this clone turned up once. The junction does not match germline at one end; this may be a read error. The chain recombines TRBV30 with TRBJ1-2; D is ambiguous. This CDR3 has 11 residues. Per germline, CDR1 GTSNPN and CDR2 SVGIG (reference sequence). The CDR3: CAWSVISVGNF. The CDR3 DNA follows: TGTGCCTGGAGTGTAATTTCGGTTGGAAACTTC.

The V and J genes are TRBV7-6 and TRBJ2-3, with D possibly matching TRBD2 (5 bases). The germline gives CDR1 SGHVS, CDR2 FNYEAQ. The CDR3 runs to 16 residues. The V gene lost 5 bases and the J gene lost 0 bases, with 15 bases spanning the gap. The CDR3 region is CASSPRGTSSTDTQYF. As DNA, the CDR3 is TGTGCCAGCAGCCCCCGGGGAACCTCTAGCACAGATACGCAGTATTTT.

The chain is built from TRBV5-4 and TRBJ2-7; possibly TRBD1 for D (6 bases). This CDR3 region has 13 residues. Deletions cut 2 bases from V and 5 bases from J, with 11 bases between. Germline V gene sequence: CDR1 SGHNT, CDR2 YYREEE (reference sequence). CDR3: CASSFSGVHEQYF. The CDR3 nucleotides read TGTGCCAGCAGCTTCTCAGGGGTCCACGAGCAGTACTTC.

The V and J genes are TRBV4-1 and TRBJ2-1, with 11 bases lining up with TRBD1. V lost 3 bases to trimming and J lost 10 bases; unmatched junction nucleotides: 2. Germline loops: CDR1 MGHRA, CDR2 YSYEKL. This CDR3 has 13 residues. This chain's CDR3 is CASSQDRGLEQFF. CDR3 nucleotide sequence: TGCGCCAGCAGCCAGGACAGGGGGCTGGAGCAGTTCTTC.

This clone is judged medium-sized. This chain joins TRBV5-6 and TRBJ1-1; a weak D match, TRBD1 (5 bases). The CDR3 consists of 15 residues. Germline V lookup: CDR1 SGHDT, CDR2 YYEEEE. V lost 0 bases, J lost 5 bases, and 14 bases lay in between. CDR3: CASSLAGGGRTEAFF. CDR3 nucleotide sequence: TGTGCCAGCAGCTTGGCTGGGGGTGGGAGGACTGAAGCTTTCTTT.

The V and J genes are TRBV18 and TRBJ2-1; 8 bases are shared with TRBD2. The CDR3 length is 15 residues. Unmatched junction bases numbered 1, after V lost 3 bases and J lost 0 bases. The V gene's germline CDR1 is KGHSH and CDR2 LQKENI. CDR3 sequence (DNA): TGTGCCAGCTCACCTGGGACTAGCTCCTACAATGAGCAGTTCTTC. Translation gives CASSPGTSSYNEQFF.

This chain uses TRBV7-6 with TRBJ2-3, with unresolved D. V shed 5 bases and J shed 5 bases, with 14 bases lying between them. The V gene's germline CDR1 is SGHVS and CDR2 FNYEAQ. The CDR3 consists of 14 residues. CDR3 region: CASSLGSGLDTQYF. The CDR3 nucleotides read TGTGCCAGCAGCCTCGGGTCAGGATTAGATACGCAGTATTTT.

Only one count was recorded for this clone. This rearrangement joins TRBV6-1 to TRBJ2-4; a possible D gene is TRBD1 (6 bases). V gave up 4 bases and J gave up 5 bases, with 6 bases separating them. The CDR3 has 12 residues. In germline, CDR1 is MNHNS, CDR2 SASEGT. CDR3 DNA: TGTGCCAGCAGTGGACAGGAAAACATTCAGTACTTC. This encodes CASSGQENIQYF.

This clone has a single count. This sequence joins TRBV6-6 and TRBJ1-6, with 7 bases matching TRBD1. The V gene's germline CDR1 is MNHNY and CDR2 SVGAGI (reference sequence). Trimming took 0 bases from V and 10 from J; bases not matched to a gene: 6. CDR3 length equals 15 residues. The DNA for the CDR3 is TGTGCCAGCAGTTACTCGCAGGGGGAGCACTCACCCCTCCACTTT. Translating it yields CASSYSQGEHSPLHF.

The rearrangement uses TRBV2 and TRBJ1-2; D perhaps matches TRBD1 (5 bases). Germline lookup yields CDR1 SNHLY and CDR2 FYNNEI. V gave up 7 bases and J gave up 0 bases, with 9 bases separating them. The CDR3 length is 13 residues. CDR3 sequence: CASIQGSNYGYTF. The CDR3 DNA reads as TGTGCCAGCATTCAGGGATCTAACTATGGCTACACCTTC.